A single sample gave rise to the 9 T cell receptor beta chains below, sequenced in a study of shared clonotypes between healthy human individuals. The table came from immunoSEQ multiplex PCR; TCRdb's copy has only in-frame clones and leaves some out. The sample records approximately 1.4 million clones, 98% being singletons. The sample was naive CD4+ T cells sorted from blood. Specified subset: CD45RA+ positively selected. The receptor source for this set is a man under 40 in good health.

Note on this clone: The sample holds other DNA sequences that translate to the same CDR3. V and J are TRBV18 and TRBJ2-7; perhaps TRBD1 as D (6 bases). Germline loops: CDR1 KGHSH, CDR2 LQKENI. The CDR3 has 12 amino acids. V was clipped by 3 bases and J by 6 bases, with 9 bases between them. The CDR3 region has the DNA TGTGCCAGCTCACCCAGGGGTGGCGAGCAGTACTTC. The encoded protein is CASSPRGGEQYF.

As regards this clone: In the same sample, other DNA sequences code for this CDR3. This chain links TRBV29-1 with TRBJ2-5; 7 bases align to TRBD1. The V segment lost 7 bases and the J segment 0 bases; nucleotides outside the gene matches: 2. The CDR3 runs 12 residues. Germline-derived CDR1 and CDR2 are SQVTM and ANQGSEA. In DNA form, the CDR3 reads TGCAGCGGTGGGACAGACCAAGAGACCCAGTACTTC. Translation gives CSGGTDQETQYF.

The rearrangement links TRBV5-1 to TRBJ2-5; no clear D gene. Germline lookup yields CDR1 SGHRS and CDR2 YFSETQ. Trimming took off 0 bases at V and 5 bases at J, with 8 bases between the two ends. The CDR3 is 13 residues long. The CDR3: CASSLVRSETQYF. The CDR3 bases are TGCGCCAGCAGCTTGGTCAGGTCGGAGACCCAGTACTTC.

The chain carries TRBV9 and TRBJ2-7, with D unclear. Trimming stripped 0 bases from V and 8 bases from J, with 9 bases between. Germline V lookup: CDR1 SGDLS, CDR2 YYNGEE. This CDR3 has 12 amino acids. The CDR3 nucleotides read TGTGCCAGCAGCGTAGGGGATGCCCAGCAGTACTTC. It translates to CASSVGDAQQYF.

Only one count was recorded for this clone. V usage is TRBV4-1 and J usage is TRBJ2-7; 12 bases agree with TRBD2. There are 13 residues in the CDR3. J lost 1 base, V lost 8 bases, and 0 bases had no gene match. Germline-derived CDR1 and CDR2 are MGHRA and YSYEKL. The CDR3 is CASGLAGSYEQYF. The CDR3 DNA sequence: TGCGCCAGCGGACTAGCGGGATCCTACGAGCAGTACTTC.

For this clone: The same CDR3 is also encoded by other DNA sequences in this sample. The rearrangement links TRBV5-1 to TRBJ2-1, with 14 bases matching TRBD2. CDR3 length: 15 residues. V dropped 4 bases and J dropped 9; count of bases not matched to a gene: 6. Germline V gene data show CDR1 as SGHRS and CDR2 as YFSETQ. The CDR3 region has the DNA TGCGCCAGCAGCCCGGGACTAGCGGGAGTAAGTGAGCAGTTCTTC. Translating it yields CASSPGLAGVSEQFF.

A remark on this clone: In the same sample, other DNA sequences code for this CDR3. V is TRBV28 and J is TRBJ2-5; D call uncertain. The CDR3 spans 12 residues. The germline V gene has CDR1 MDHEN and CDR2 SYDVKM. The ends were cut back, 6 bases at V and 4 bases at J, with 9 bases in the middle. Here the CDR3 DNA reads TGTGCCAGCAGAAGGGCTGGAGAGACCCAGTACTTC. Its protein product is CASRRAGETQYF.

The chain combines TRBV2 with TRBJ1-1, with TRBD1 as a possible D gene (5 bases). CDR1 is SNHLY and CDR2 is FYNNEI in the germline V gene. V lost 7 bases and J 4 bases, leaving 16 bases between the germline ends. This CDR3 contains 14 residues. The CDR3 here is CASNWAGAITEAFF. CDR3 bases: TGTGCCAGCAACTGGGCTGGGGCTATCACTGAAGCTTTCTTT.

The chain links TRBV5-1 to TRBJ2-1; a weak D match, TRBD1 (6 bases). The CDR3 runs to 13 residues. CDR1 SGHRS and CDR2 YFSETQ come from the germline V gene. V was trimmed by 4 bases and J by 9 bases, leaving 14 bases between them. The CDR3 nucleotides read TGCGCCAGCAGCACAACAACAGGGTCTGAGCAGTTCTTC. It translates to CASSTTTGSEQFF.